This T cell receptor (beta chain) was recovered during a study of control samples from healthy donors and cancer patients (dated by TCRdb to 2020 to 2021). V loses 3 bases of germline sequence and J loses 4 bases, and the interval between the two ends is 10 bases. For CDR1 and CDR2, the germline V gene (reference sequence) lists LGHDT and YNNKEL. From its cysteine to its phenylalanine, the CDR3 spans 13 amino acids. CDR3 DNA only is kept here, 39 bases in frame from base 1. In its sample, this clone was seen a few times. It has no known antigen specificity. Base quality data are lacking; no much larger clone is found one base away. Libraries were built with the immunoSEQ multiplex PCR assay. The clones in this table, taken by TCRdb from immuneACCESS, are in-frame only. Not every clone is retained; where verified, under half of the shortfall comes from an unresolved V gene, and the cause of the rest is unknown. Here the sample has roughly 100,000 clones; around 90% occur a single time. The leading ten clones occupy around 2.3% of the sample.

In this chain, TRBV3-1 (or the pseudogene TRBV3-2) is recombined with TRBJ2-7, with TRBD2 as a weak D call on 5 bases. The clonotype comes from a woman aged 18-29 years in good health. The sample comprised blood. The DNA sequence is as follows: TGTGCCAGCAGCCAGAAGAGCGGTTACGAGCAGTACTTC. This gives the protein CASSQKSGYEQYF.